These 19 T cell receptor beta chains originate from one sample sequenced in a study of T cell repertoires in cytomegalovirus infection. A single record per CDR3 protein comes from TCRdb applying MiXCR to the reads. The repertoire holds 700,000 to 900,000 distinct CDR3 sequences, with about 27% as singletons. What these receptors recognize is not known. The material was cultured CD8+ T cells from PBMCs, obtained from culture after CMV antigen stimulation. The receptors were gathered from a human donor in good health (CMV status not recorded). Some clones in this sample may be carry-over from other donors' samples.

The chain recombines TRBV12-3 or TRBV12-4 with TRBJ2-1; unclear D gene. CDR3 length: 16 amino acids. V lost 1 base and J lost 4, with 14 bases in between. The CDR3 nucleotides are TGTGCCAGCAGTTTAGGGGTCCCGAACCCTTACAATGAGCAGTTCTTC. This translates into CASSLGVPNPYNEQFF.

This clonotype was observed a handful of times. The chain links TRBV6-2 or TRBV6-3 to TRBJ1-2; no reliable D call. CDR3 length: 13 amino acids. CDR1 and CDR2 from the germline V gene are MNHEY and SVGEGT. Trimming cost V 2 bases and J 4 bases, with 8 bases left between them. The CDR3 DNA is TGTGCCAGCAGTTACAGGGTACGCTATGGCTACACCTTC. Residues: CASSYRVRYGYTF.

This clonotype was seen a handful of times. The rearrangement joins TRBV7-9 to TRBJ1-1, with D possibly matching TRBD1 (6 bases). Germline CDR1 SEHNR, CDR2 FQNEAQ (reference sequence). The CDR3 extends over 13 amino acids. Trimming stripped 3 bases from V and 8 bases from J, with 13 bases between. The CDR3 sequence is CASSLTDRFEAFF. CDR3 DNA sequence: TGTGCCAGCAGCTTGACGGACAGATTCGAAGCTTTCTTT.

This clonotype was counted ten times or more. The chain is built from TRBV7-6 and TRBJ2-7; D gene uncertain. CDR3 length: 13 residues. Germline assignment: CDR1 SGHVS and CDR2 FNYEAQ. Trimming removed 5 bases from V and 7 bases from J, with 15 bases in between. The CDR3 is CASSPDGFSEQYF. As DNA, the CDR3 is TGTGCCAGCAGCCCAGACGGGTTTAGTGAGCAGTACTTC. Filled out from reference TRBV7-6 and TRBJ2-7, the complete variable domain reads GAGVSQSPRYKVTKRGQDVALRCDPISGHVSLYWYRQALGQGPEFLTYFNYEAQQDKSGLPNDRFSAERPEGSISTLTIQRTEQRDSAMYRCASSPDGFSEQYFGPGTRLTVT.

The chain combines TRBV29-1 with TRBJ2-5; tentatively, D is TRBD2 (6 bases). Deletions cut 2 bases from V and 6 bases from J, with 22 bases between. The germline CDR1 and CDR2 sequences are SQVTM and ANQGSEA. CDR3 length equals 16 residues. Written as DNA, the CDR3 is TGCAGCGTTGAATATACCGGGACTCATCTGCAAAAGACCCAGTACTTC. It encodes CSVEYTGTHLQKTQYF.

The chain links TRBV5-1 to TRBJ2-3, with D perhaps matching TRBD1 or TRBD2 (6 bases each). This CDR3 region has 16 residues. Germline CDR1 reads SGHRS; CDR2 reads YFSETQ. The ends were cut back, 4 bases at V and 2 bases at J, with 17 bases in the middle. The CDR3 DNA reads TGCGCCAGCAGCGGATTGAACGGGGGACACACAGATACGCAGTATTTT. Translated: CASSGLNGGHTDTQYF.

This clonotype was seen a handful of times. V gene TRBV5-4 combines with J gene TRBJ1-4, with D perhaps matching TRBD1 (6 bases). Germline CDR1 reads SGHNT; CDR2 reads YYREEE (reference sequence). Trimming left V 4 bases short and J 7 bases short, with 14 bases between. There are 14 residues in the CDR3. CDR3 sequence reads: CASSLEGGVEKLFF. As DNA, the CDR3 is TGTGCCAGCAGCCTAGAGGGGGGGGTTGAAAAACTGTTTTTT.

J is TRBJ1-2 and V is TRBV20-1; D not resolved. V lost 1 base to trimming and J lost 2 bases, with 8 bases between them. This CDR3 is 13 amino acids long. Germline loops: CDR1 DFQATT, CDR2 SNEGSKA (reference sequence). The CDR3 region is CSARGTENYGYTF. CDR3 DNA: TGCAGTGCTAGAGGGACGGAAAACTATGGCTACACCTTC.

The sample holds a few counts of this clonotype. This sequence joins TRBV6-1 and TRBJ2-1, with 9 bases lining up with TRBD1. CDR3 size: 17 residues. Germline loops: CDR1 MNHNS, CDR2 SASEGT. The junction had 10 bases not matched to a gene; V was cut back by 5 bases and J by 2 bases. The CDR3 here is CASSYLLRDRAYNEQFF. The DNA of the CDR3 is TGTGCCAGCAGTTACCTCCTCCGGGACAGGGCCTACAATGAGCAGTTCTTC.

This chain joins TRBV20-1 and TRBJ1-1, with D possibly TRBD1 on 6 matching bases. The germline V gene encodes CDR1 DFQATT and CDR2 SNEGSKA (reference sequence). Trimming shortened V by 3 bases and J by 6 bases, and 14 bases separated the two germline ends. The length of the CDR3 is 13 residues. The CDR3 loop reads CSARGAVDAEAFF. CDR3 bases: TGCAGTGCTAGGGGGGCAGTTGACGCTGAAGCTTTCTTT.

The J gene is TRBJ2-3, the V gene TRBV6-5, with TRBD1 as a possible D gene (6 bases). The CDR3 totals 18 residues. V shed 6 bases and J shed 2 bases, with 24 bases lying between them. Germline values: CDR1 MNHEY, CDR2 SVGAGI. The CDR3 DNA is TGTGCCAGCAGACGCAGGGGATCGGTTCTTAGTTACACAGATACGCAGTATTTT. Translated: CASRRRGSVLSYTDTQYF.

This clonotype occurred many times. DNA for the CDR3: TGTGCCAGCAGTCTTAGCGGGGGGGCCGTAGATGAGCAGTTCTTC. Residues: CASSLSGGAVDEQFF. The chain joins TRBV7-9 to TRBJ2-1; 11 bases are shared with TRBD2. V lost 6 bases and J lost 8; bases outside the gene matches: 9. The CDR3 length is 15 residues. CDR1 is SEHNR and CDR2 is FQNEAQ in the germline V gene (reference sequence).

This clonotype was found a few times. The chain employs TRBV27 and TRBJ1-1; TRBD1 might be the D (5 bases). The CDR3 extends over 15 amino acids. Deletions cut 0 bases from V and 1 base from J, with 9 bases between. Per germline, CDR1 MNHEY and CDR2 SMNVEV (reference sequence). The CDR3 loop reads CASSLSGGTNTEAFF. CDR3 coding DNA: TGTGCCAGCAGTTTATCGGGGGGGACGAACACTGAAGCTTTCTTT.

A word on this clonotype: This clone may be a read error of a much larger clone one base away. This rearrangement joins TRBV4-2 to TRBJ2-6; 7 bases fit TRBD1. The junction had 0 bases not matched to a gene; V was cut back by 0 bases and J by 1 base. Germline-derived CDR1 and CDR2 are LGHNA and YNFKEQ. The CDR3 consists of 16 residues. The CDR3 spells CASSQETGSGANVLTF. DNA of the CDR3: TGTGCCAGCAGCCAAGAGACAGGGTCTGGGGCCAACGTCCTGACTTTC.

The chain uses TRBV2 and TRBJ2-6, with TRBD1 matching 10 bases. Germline V lookup: CDR1 SNHLY, CDR2 FYNNEI. V lost 6 bases, J lost 0 bases, and 11 bases stayed unmatched. The CDR3 contains 19 residues. The CDR3 loop is CASRPPGQGLSSGANVLTF. The DNA for the CDR3 is TGTGCCAGCAGACCTCCGGGACAGGGGCTAAGCTCTGGGGCCAACGTCCTGACTTTC.

Ten or more counts support this clonotype. The chain links TRBV7-9 to TRBJ2-3; the match to TRBD2 covers 7 bases. This CDR3 is built from 14 residues. Germline V lookup: CDR1 SEHNR, CDR2 FQNEAQ (reference sequence). The V and J ends lost 2 bases and 1 base, in that order; junction bases with no gene match: 0. CDR3 DNA sequence: TGTGCCAGCAGCTTAACTAGCGGCACAGATACGCAGTATTTT. Its translation: CASSLTSGTDTQYF. The full variable domain, in which reference TRBV7-9 and TRBJ2-3 provide the parts outside the CDR3, is DTGVSQNPRHKITKRGQNVTFRCDPISEHNRLYWYRQTLGQGPEFLTYFQNEAQLEKSRLLSDRFSAERPKGSFSTLEIQRTEQGDSAMYLCASSLTSGTDTQYFGPGTRLTVL.

This clonotype was observed a handful of times. The V gene is TRBV27, the J gene TRBJ1-6; 9 bases agree with TRBD1. Germline CDR1 is MNHEY and CDR2 is SMNVEV (reference sequence). The junction had 5 bases not matched to a gene; V was cut back by 5 bases and J by 0 bases. CDR3 length equals 17 residues. CDR3 sequence reads: CASSLTGGFSYNSPLHF. In DNA, the CDR3 is TGTGCCAGCAGTCTCACAGGGGGCTTCTCCTATAATTCACCCCTCCACTTT.

This clonotype has a handful of counts. The chain is built from TRBV7-6 and TRBJ1-6, with D unclear. The germline CDR1 and CDR2 sequences are SGHVS and FNYEAQ. V was shortened by 6 bases and J by 3 bases, with 12 bases between the two germline ends. The CDR3 has 15 amino acids. CDR3 DNA sequence: TGTGCCAGCAGAGCACTCGCCAGCTATAATTCACCCCTCCACTTT. Encoded protein: CASRALASYNSPLHF.

This chain links TRBV11-3 with TRBJ2-1, with TRBD2 identical over 8 bases. CDR1 is SGHNT, CDR2 YENEEA, per germline. There are 16 residues in the CDR3. The V and J ends lost 4 bases and 0 bases, in that order; junction bases with no gene match: 5. The CDR3 sequence: CASSSPGGSSYNEQFF. CDR3 bases: TGTGCCAGCAGCTCCCCGGGGGGGAGCTCCTACAATGAGCAGTTCTTC.